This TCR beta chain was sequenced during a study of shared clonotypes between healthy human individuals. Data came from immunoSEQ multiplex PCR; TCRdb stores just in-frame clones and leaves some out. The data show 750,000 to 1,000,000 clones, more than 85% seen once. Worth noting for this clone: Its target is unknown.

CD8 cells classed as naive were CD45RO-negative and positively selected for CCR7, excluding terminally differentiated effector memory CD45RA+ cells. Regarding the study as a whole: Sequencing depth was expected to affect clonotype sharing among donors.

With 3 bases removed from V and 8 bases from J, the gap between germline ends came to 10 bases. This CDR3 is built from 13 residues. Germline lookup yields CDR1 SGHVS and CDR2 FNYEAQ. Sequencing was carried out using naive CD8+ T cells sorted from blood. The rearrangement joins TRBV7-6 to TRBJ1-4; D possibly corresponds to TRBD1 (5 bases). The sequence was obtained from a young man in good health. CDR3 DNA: TGTGCCAGCAGCTTGGGGGGGAAGGAAAAACTGTTTTTT. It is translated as CASSLGGKEKLFF.